Listed below are T cell receptor beta chains from one sample, sequenced in a study of blood T cell repertoires in COVID-19. Some clones are missing from TCRdb's copy, which holds only in-frame ones; the method was immunoSEQ multiplex PCR. The sample lists some 260,000 clones; approximately 88% were seen once. What was sequenced was peripheral blood. The receptor set was obtained from a woman in her 70s with COVID-19, enrolled during active disease. Both conserved end residues are part of each CDR3. The D gene is left open where the match is weak. The size entry is marked missing in some rows and otherwise reads once, few, many or a size class.

DNA | CDR3 | size | V | D | J
TGCAGCGTTGAAGTCAGAGGGCTAGCGGGAGTCGAGCAGTACTTC | CSVEVRGLAGVEQYF | . | TRBV29-1 | TRBD2 | TRBJ2-7
TGTGCCAGCAGTTTTTCTGACAGGGCTAACTATGGCTACACCTTC | CASSFSDRANYGYTF | . | TRBV28 | TRBD1 | TRBJ1-2
TGTGCCTGGAACAGGGACAATCAGCCCCAGCATTTT | CAWNRDNQPQHF | . | TRBV30 | . | TRBJ1-5
TGTGCCTGGACCCTAGAGCCCGGGAGTTACAATGAGCAGTTCTTC | CAWTLEPGSYNEQFF | once | TRBV30 | . | TRBJ2-1
TGTGCCAGCTCACCACCTCTAACAGATACGCAGTATTTT | CASSPPLTDTQYF | . | TRBV18 | . | TRBJ2-3
TGCGCCAGCAGGACGAGACAGGTTGGGGATAACTATGGCTACACCTTC | CASRTRQVGDNYGYTF | . | TRBV10-2 | . | TRBJ1-2
TGTGCCAGCAGCCCCCAGGGTCAGAACACTGAAGCTTTCTTT | CASSPQGQNTEAFF | . | TRBV7-3 | . | TRBJ1-1
TGCGCCAGCAGGGGTTGGACAGGCGGGAACACTGAAGCTTTCTTT | CASRGWTGGNTEAFF | once | TRBV5-1 | TRBD1 | TRBJ1-1
TGTGCCAGCTCAGAACAGGGAGCTAATGAAAAACTGTTTTTT | CASSEQGANEKLFF | . | TRBV18 | . | TRBJ1-4
TGCGCCAGCAGCCCTGGCATAGGATGGGAGAGTGGCTACACCTTC | CASSPGIGWESGYTF | few | TRBV5-1 | . | TRBJ1-2
TGTGCCAGCAGTGAATCGGAGGTGGGGTACAATGAGCAGTTCTTC | CASSESEVGYNEQFF | . | TRBV2 | . | TRBJ2-1
TGTGCCAGCAGTCCAGGACAGCACTACACCTTC | CASSPGQHYTF | . | TRBV12-3/TRBV12-4 | . | TRBJ1-2
TGTGCCACCAGCAGAGCAGGGGGCCTGGGCTACACCTTC | CATSRAGGLGYTF | . | TRBV15 | TRBD1 | TRBJ1-2
TGTGCCAGCAGTTACGCGGCGGCAAATGAGCAGTTCTTC | CASSYAAANEQFF | once | TRBV6-6 | . | TRBJ2-1
TGTGCCAGCAGGCCGCTTAGCGGGAGACCCGAGCAGTACTTC | CASRPLSGRPEQYF | . | TRBV28 | TRBD2 | TRBJ2-7
TGTGCCAGTAGTATCGAGGGTACGGGGTACCAAGAGACCCAGTACTTC | CASSIEGTGYQETQYF | . | TRBV19 | . | TRBJ2-5
TGTGCCAGCAGCAAAGAGGGCCAAGGACAGGGGGCAACTGGGAACACAGATACGCAGTATTTT | CASSKEGQGQGATGNTDTQYF | . | TRBV21-1 | . | TRBJ2-3
TGCGCCAGCAGTCAATCCGGGGTGGAGTTCGACGAGCAGTACTTC | CASSQSGVEFDEQYF | . | TRBV23-1 | . | TRBJ2-7
TGTGCCAGTACCTTAACAGGGTCGTTCAGCAATCAGCCCCAGCATTTT | CASTLTGSFSNQPQHF | once | TRBV19 | . | TRBJ1-5
TGTGCCAGCAGCTCCTGGACAGGGCCTCAGCCCCAGCATTTT | CASSSWTGPQPQHF | . | TRBV5-5 | TRBD1 | TRBJ1-5
TGTGCCAGCAGCGGACGGGCTGGACAGTACGAGCAGTACTTC | CASSGRAGQYEQYF | . | TRBV11-1 | . | TRBJ2-7
TGTGCCAGCAGCCCTCTGTCAGGGGCCCTCTACGAGCAGTACTTC | CASSPLSGALYEQYF | . | TRBV11-2 | . | TRBJ2-7
TGTGCCAGCAGTTACGCCGGCAGGGGCGATCAGCCCCAGCATTTT | CASSYAGRGDQPQHF | . | TRBV6-6 | . | TRBJ1-5
TGTGCCACCAGTGACGGGACAGGGGATAATTCACCCCTCCACTTT | CATSDGTGDNSPLHF | . | TRBV24-1 | TRBD1 | TRBJ1-6
TGTGCCAGCTCACCGTTTGAAGCGGGAGCTCGCTACAATGAGCAGTTCTTC | CASSPFEAGARYNEQFF | . | TRBV18 | TRBD2 | TRBJ2-1
TGTGCCATCAGTGAGTCGAACGGAGACACCATATATTTT | CAISESNGDTIYF | . | TRBV10-3 | . | TRBJ1-3
TGTGCCAGCAGCTTGGCGCGGGACAGGGGGAACGAGCAGTACTTC | CASSLARDRGNEQYF | once | TRBV5-4 | TRBD1 | TRBJ2-7
TGTGCCAGTAGTATGGACAGGACCAGCACAGATACGCAGTATTTT | CASSMDRTSTDTQYF | . | TRBV19 | TRBD1 | TRBJ2-3
TGTGCCAGCAGCACGGGTCCAAACTATGGCTACACCTTC | CASSTGPNYGYTF | . | TRBV12-3/TRBV12-4 | . | TRBJ1-2
TGTGCCAGCAGCCTCTATCGGGGGGCCGAGTACGAGCAGTACTTC | CASSLYRGAEYEQYF | many | TRBV11-1 | . | TRBJ2-7
TGTGCCAGCAGCCCACGGACAGGTCTCTCCTACGAGCAGTACTTC | CASSPRTGLSYEQYF | once | TRBV9 | TRBD1 | TRBJ2-7
TGTGCCACCGCCGGACTAGCGGGAATGTATGAGCAGTTCTTC | CATAGLAGMYEQFF | . | TRBV15 | TRBD2 | TRBJ2-1
TGCGCCAGCAGCCAAGTTTTCCAGTCCTACGAGCAGTACTTC | CASSQVFQSYEQYF | . | TRBV4-1 | . | TRBJ2-7
TGCAGTGCTAGTAATCGTGGGGGCCGGGAAAAACTGTTTTTT | CSASNRGGREKLFF | . | TRBV20-1 | . | TRBJ1-4
TGTGCCAGCAGCTTGGAGGGAGGGTACAATGAGCAGTTCTTC | CASSLEGGYNEQFF | . | TRBV5-5 | TRBD2 | TRBJ2-1
TGTGCCAGTCATAAATCGGACTACGCTGAGGGCACCGGGGAGCTGTTTTTT | CASHKSDYAEGTGELFF | . | TRBV19 | . | TRBJ2-2
TGTGCCATCAGTGAGGGCAGGGGGCATAATGAAAAACTGTTTTTT | CAISEGRGHNEKLFF | . | TRBV10-3 | TRBD1 | TRBJ1-4
TGTGCCAGTAGTACGGACAGGGAAGGTCAGCCCCAGCATTTT | CASSTDREGQPQHF | . | TRBV19 | TRBD1 | TRBJ1-5
TGTGCCAGTAGTAACCAGGGGGCCTTGAACACTGAAGCTTTCTTT | CASSNQGALNTEAFF | . | TRBV19 | TRBD1 | TRBJ1-1
TGCAGCGTTGCCTCGGGTCGCCTCTCCTACGAGCAGTACTTC | CSVASGRLSYEQYF | . | TRBV29-1 | . | TRBJ2-7
TGCGCCAGCAGCCAAGAAGGGGCAAGGCGGGATACTGAAGCTTTCTTT | CASSQEGARRDTEAFF | . | TRBV4-1 | . | TRBJ1-1
TGTGCCACCGCGGAAGGTTTCCGAAATCAGCCCCAGCATTTT | CATAEGFRNQPQHF | . | TRBV24-1 | . | TRBJ1-5
TGTGCCAGCAAGGCAGGGCGGCGGTGGAGCTATGGCTACACCTTC | CASKAGRRWSYGYTF | . | TRBV9 | . | TRBJ1-2
TGTGCCAGCAGCCGGATAGGAGCGGGATATGCAGATACGCAGTATTTT | CASSRIGAGYADTQYF | . | TRBV14 | TRBD2 | TRBJ2-3
TGTGCCAGCAGATACGGCGGGACGGCGAATCAGCCCCAGCATTTT | CASRYGGTANQPQHF | . | TRBV2 | . | TRBJ1-5
TGCAGTGCTAGTCGGCCCCAGGGGGGTTCTTACAATGAGCAGTTCTTC | CSASRPQGGSYNEQFF | . | TRBV20-1 | . | TRBJ2-1
TGTGCCAGCAGCTCCTCGACAAATACGCAGTATTTT | CASSSSTNTQYF | . | TRBV11-3 | . | TRBJ2-3
TGCGCCAGCAGCCTTGGGACAGCCAATGAGCAGTTCTTC | CASSLGTANEQFF | few | TRBV5-1 | TRBD1 | TRBJ2-1
TGTGCCAGCAGCGTAGCCCCGGGACAAAACACTGAAGCTTTCTTT | CASSVAPGQNTEAFF | . | TRBV9 | . | TRBJ1-1
TGTGCCAGCTCTGAATTTGGGGATATAGCGGTAGAGCAGTACTTC | CASSEFGDIAVEQYF | . | TRBV18 | . | TRBJ2-7
TGTGCCATCAGAAAAGCCCCCGAATACGAGCAGTACTTC | CAIRKAPEYEQYF | . | TRBV10-3 | . | TRBJ2-7
TGTGCCAGCAGCCATTTCTTGACTAGCGGATCCTACGAGCAGTACTTC | CASSHFLTSGSYEQYF | . | TRBV14 | TRBD2 | TRBJ2-7
TGTGCCAGCTCAGGGCCGAACACTGAAGCTTTCTTT | CASSGPNTEAFF | . | TRBV3-1/TRBV3-2 | . | TRBJ1-1